Following are 26 T cell receptor beta chains from one sample sequenced in a study of blood T cell repertoires in COVID-19. Data came from immunoSEQ multiplex PCR; TCRdb stores just in-frame clones and leaves some out. Of 200,000 to 250,000 clones listed, about 85% are singletons. Material: peripheral blood. These receptors came from a man aged 40-49 years with acute or convalescent COVID-19.

The V call is TRBV6-1, the J call TRBJ1-3; D unclear. Trimming took off 2 bases at V and 4 bases at J, with 18 bases between the two ends. Germline values: CDR1 MNHNS, CDR2 SASEGT. CDR3 length: 17 amino acids. The CDR3 sequence: CASSEKSGSLVGNTIYF. The CDR3 bases are TGTGCCAGCAGTGAAAAGAGCGGCTCCCTGGTCGGAAACACCATATATTTT.

The chain carries TRBV6-1 and TRBJ2-3; D is ambiguous. Deletions cut 0 bases from V and 7 bases from J, with 2 bases between. CDR1 is MNHNS, CDR2 SASEGT, per germline. This CDR3 has 11 amino acids. CDR3 protein: CASSEANTQYF. In DNA, the CDR3 is TGTGCCAGCAGTGAAGCCAATACGCAGTATTTT.

V is TRBV5-1 and J is TRBJ2-2; D is possibly TRBD1 (5 bases). This CDR3 region has 14 residues. Germline V gives CDR1 SGHRS, CDR2 YFSETQ. Trimming shortened V by 6 bases and J by 3 bases, and 12 bases separated the two germline ends. The CDR3 protein is CASNDDSYTGELFF. CDR3 nucleotides: TGCGCCAGCAATGATGACAGCTACACCGGGGAGCTGTTTTTT.

V is TRBV27 and J is TRBJ2-7, with 9 bases that match TRBD2. CDR3 size: 13 residues. Germline lookup yields CDR1 MNHEY and CDR2 SMNVEV (reference sequence). The V and J ends lost 6 bases and 4 bases, in that order; junction bases with no gene match: 4. CDR3 nucleotide sequence: TGTGCCAGCAGCCGTAGCGGGGGTTACGAGCAGTACTTC. This sequence encodes CASSRSGGYEQYF.

This clone was detected only a few times. The V gene is TRBV27, the J gene TRBJ1-2; weak D call: TRBD1 (5 bases). CDR3 length equals 14 residues. The V and J ends lost 3 bases and 8 bases respectively, with 16 bases between them. Germline values: CDR1 MNHEY, CDR2 SMNVEV (reference sequence). The CDR3 DNA is TGTGCCAGCAGTTTCCGACAGCCCTGGAAAGGCTACACCTTC. Translated: CASSFRQPWKGYTF.

This chain joins TRBV6-5 and TRBJ1-6; D remains ambiguous. Trimming shortened V by 0 bases and J by 14 bases, and 17 bases separated the two germline ends. The CDR3 covers 15 residues. Germline V gives CDR1 MNHEY, CDR2 SVGAGI. CDR3 region: CASSYSRLGVRALHF. DNA of the CDR3: TGTGCCAGCAGTTACTCGAGACTAGGAGTTCGGGCCCTCCACTTT.

On this clone itself: An end of the junction differs from the germline gene, which may be a read error. The V and J genes are TRBV7-7 and TRBJ1-4; D is unresolved. The CDR3 runs 15 residues. CDR1 is SSHAT, CDR2 FNYEAQ, per germline (reference sequence). CDR3 nucleotides: TGTGCTAGCAGCTCTAGCACGGGCCTAAATGAAAAACTGTTTTTT. Its protein product is CASSSSTGLNEKLFF.

This rearrangement joins TRBV29-1 to TRBJ2-1; the D gene is possibly TRBD2 (5 bases). V lost 6 bases, J lost 6 bases, and 6 bases lay in between. The germline V gene encodes CDR1 SQVTM and CDR2 ANQGSEA. This CDR3 region has 10 residues. DNA for the CDR3: TGCAGCGTAGGAGGCAATGAGCAGTTCTTC. Protein sequence: CSVGGNEQFF.

The J gene is TRBJ1-5, the V gene TRBV2; 8 bases align to TRBD1. Per germline, CDR1 SNHLY and CDR2 FYNNEI. CDR3 length equals 15 residues. Trimming removed 7 bases from V and 0 bases from J; junction bases left unmatched: 5. The CDR3 DNA reads TGTGCCAGCACCTGGGACAGGAATAGCAATCAGCCCCAGCATTTT. This sequence encodes CASTWDRNSNQPQHF.

Turning to this clone: Other DNA variants within this sample encode the same CDR3. V is TRBV9 and J is TRBJ1-1; the D is unclear. Per the germline V gene, CDR1 is SGDLS and CDR2 is YYNGEE. The CDR3 is made up of 14 amino acids. V was cut by 0 bases and J by 1 base, with 7 bases left in between. The CDR3 protein is CASSVGGTNTEAFF. CDR3 coding DNA: TGTGCCAGCAGCGTAGGCGGAACGAACACTGAAGCTTTCTTT.

V and J are TRBV10-3 and TRBJ2-7, with 7 bases lining up with TRBD1. The V gene's germline CDR1 is ENHRY and CDR2 SYGVKD. The CDR3 covers 12 residues. V lost 10 bases and J lost 3; bases outside the gene matches: 6. CDR3 residues: CATEDRNYEQYF. DNA of the CDR3: TGTGCCACCGAGGACAGGAACTACGAGCAGTACTTC.

This clone occurred once. The CDR3 DNA follows: TGTGCCAGCAGCTACGGACGGACTACTGCCGGTCATGGCTACACCTTC. Its protein product is CASSYGRTTAGHGYTF. This chain connects TRBV13 to TRBJ1-2; D not resolved. This CDR3 is 16 amino acids long. Deletions cut 4 bases from V and 6 bases from J, with 21 bases between. CDR1 is PRHDT and CDR2 is FYEKMQ in the germline V gene (reference sequence).

The chain combines TRBV5-6 with TRBJ1-2; TRBD1 aligns across 10 bases. V shed 3 bases and J 4 bases; nucleotides not matched to a gene: 6. CDR1 and CDR2 (germline): SGHDT, YYEEEE. CDR3 size: 15 residues. The CDR3 DNA follows: TGTGCCAGCAGCTCAGACAGGGGGCTTGGCTATGGCTACACCTTC. As protein: CASSSDRGLGYGYTF.

The chain uses TRBV6-5 and TRBJ1-4; the match to TRBD1 covers 8 bases. The germline CDR1 and CDR2 sequences are MNHEY and SVGAGI. The J segment lost 6 bases and the V segment lost 6 bases, leaving 9 bases of the junction unmatched. This CDR3 is 15 amino acids long. The CDR3 loop is CASSSRGLGDEKLFF. The CDR3 nucleotides read TGTGCCAGCAGCAGCAGGGGGCTGGGAGATGAAAAACTGTTTTTT.

In its sample, this clone was seen a few times. The rearrangement uses TRBV5-5 and TRBJ1-4; D is ambiguous. The CDR3 is made up of 14 amino acids. Germline CDR1 and CDR2: SGHKS and YYEKEE (reference sequence). V dropped 1 base and J dropped 3 bases, with 7 bases sitting between them. In DNA, the CDR3 is TGTGCCAGCAGCTTGATGGGCTCTAATGAAAAACTGTTTTTT. Protein sequence: CASSLMGSNEKLFF.

The V and J genes are TRBV6-9 and TRBJ1-1; 7 nucleotides agree with TRBD1. The CDR3 is made up of 14 amino acids. In germline, CDR1 is MNHGY, CDR2 SVAAGI. The junction had 3 bases not matched to a gene; V was cut back by 4 bases and J by 1 base. CDR3 sequence: CASSLDRKNTEAFF. CDR3 bases: TGTGCCAGCAGTTTGGACAGGAAGAACACTGAAGCTTTCTTT.

Concerning this clone: At one of its ends the junction is not consistent with the germline gene, which may arise from a read error. The chain combines TRBV5-6 with TRBJ1-1; possibly TRBD1 for D (5 bases). The CDR3 extends over 13 amino acids. Germline V lookup: CDR1 SGHDT, CDR2 YYEEEE. CDR3 sequence: CASSLNEGTGAFF. CDR3 sequence (DNA): TGTGCCAGCAGCTTGAATGAAGGGACTGGAGCTTTCTTT.

This clone has just one count. The gene calls are TRBV5-4 and TRBJ1-2, with 10 nucleotides matching TRBD1. The CDR3 covers 14 residues. Germline lookup yields CDR1 SGHNT and CDR2 YYREEE (reference sequence). Trimming took 3 bases from V and 7 from J; bases not matched to a gene: 6. The CDR3, as DNA: TGTGCCAGCAGCTCGGACAGGGGGACTGGTGGCTACACCTTC. It is translated as CASSSDRGTGGYTF.

The chain couples TRBV7-8 to TRBJ1-2, with 7 bases lining up with TRBD1. CDR3 length equals 16 residues. Looked up from germline, CDR1 is SGHVS and CDR2 is FQNEAQ. The V segment lost 0 bases and the J segment 0 bases; nucleotides outside the gene matches: 4. CDR3 sequence: CASSLASGTANYGYTF. The CDR3 DNA sequence: TGTGCCAGCAGCTTAGCCTCCGGGACAGCTAACTATGGCTACACCTTC.

The chain has TRBV28 and TRBJ1-5; TRBD1 agrees at 11 bases. The CDR3 spans 15 residues. From germline, CDR1 is MDHEN and CDR2 SYDVKM. J lost 4 bases, V lost 7 bases, and 6 bases had no gene match. CDR3 DNA: TGTGCCAGCAACTTTGGGACAGGGGGTAATCAGCCCCAGCATTTT. Its translation is CASNFGTGGNQPQHF.

V is TRBV18 and J is TRBJ1-2; tentatively, D is TRBD1 (6 bases). This CDR3 has 15 residues. In germline, CDR1 is KGHSH, CDR2 LQKENI. V lost 1 base, J lost 2 bases, and 11 bases lay in between. The CDR3 DNA reads as TGTGCCAGCTCACCACGGACAGCCATAAACTATGGCTACACCTTC. Protein sequence: CASSPRTAINYGYTF.

The CDR3 DNA sequence: TGTGCCAGCTCGGAGAATCCGGGACAGGCGGACTATGGCTACACCTTC. It codes for CASSENPGQADYGYTF. The chain has TRBV18 and TRBJ1-2, with 8 bases fitting TRBD1. Germline trimming cut 6 bases from V and 3 bases from J; bases unmatched to any gene: 12. This CDR3 spans 16 amino acids. CDR1 is KGHSH, CDR2 LQKENI, per germline. Using reference TRBV18 and TRBJ1-2 for the parts outside the CDR3, the full variable domain is NAGVMQNPRHLVRRRGQEARLRCSPMKGHSHVYWYRQLPEEGLKFMVYLQKENIIDESGMPKERFSAEFPKEGPSILRIQQVVRGDSAAYFCASSENPGQADYGYTFGSGTRLTVV.

The genes are TRBV12-5 and TRBJ2-1, with D unresolved. Germline CDR1 is LGHNT and CDR2 is FRNRAP. The CDR3 covers 11 residues. V gave up 5 bases and J gave up 4 bases, with 3 bases separating them. CDR3 in amino acids: CASGLYNEQFF. The CDR3 DNA sequence: TGTGCTAGTGGTCTGTACAATGAGCAGTTCTTC.

The rearrangement uses TRBV29-1 and TRBJ2-7, with TRBD1 matching over 8 bases. J lost 4 bases, V lost 7 bases, and 9 bases had no gene match. The CDR3 is 13 amino acids. Germline V gives CDR1 SQVTM, CDR2 ANQGSEA. The CDR3 loop reads CSAQGANSYEQYF. The CDR3 region has the DNA TGCAGCGCCCAGGGGGCTAATTCATACGAGCAGTACTTC.

The rearrangement joins TRBV5-1 to TRBJ2-5, with a tentative D call TRBD1 (6 bases). Trimming shortened V by 1 base and J by 4 bases, and 11 bases separated the two germline ends. Germline CDR1 and CDR2: SGHRS and YFSETQ. There are 14 residues in the CDR3. The CDR3 loop reads CASSLLLGGETQYF. The CDR3, as DNA: TGCGCCAGCAGCTTGTTGTTAGGGGGAGAGACCCAGTACTTC. The complete variable domain, with remaining parts taken from reference TRBV5-1 and TRBJ2-5, reads KAGVTQTPRYLIKTRGQQVTLSCSPISGHRSVSWYQQTPGQGLQFLFEYFSETQRNKGNFPGRFSGRQFSNSRSEMNVSTLELGDSALYLCASSLLLGGETQYFGPGTRLLVL.

The genes are TRBV2 and TRBJ2-3; D not certain. Germline V CDR1 and CDR2: SNHLY, FYNNEI. Trimming stripped 4 bases from V and 1 base from J, with 18 bases between. The CDR3 is made up of 17 amino acids. CDR3 region: CASSVFLDAWGTDTQYF. CDR3 DNA: TGTGCCAGCAGTGTATTCCTAGACGCCTGGGGCACAGATACGCAGTATTTT.